This entry lists 14 T cell receptor beta chains sequenced from one sample in a study of blood T cells in healthy people across ages. Primed by a sample-barcoded 5' primer and a J-beta primer mix, a second PCR proceeded for 7 to 11 cycles. TCRdb passed the 5' RACE reads through MiXCR, listing each CDR3 protein once. The table has over 950,000 distinct CDR3 sequences, roughly 51% seen once; the top ten hold 20% to 25%. The specimen sequenced was blood. Receptors were obtained from a woman in her sixties in good health.

Concerning this clonotype itself: A much larger clone differs by one base, so this may be a read error. This chain's CDR3 is CSGDKQGRNEQFF. DNA of the CDR3: TGCAGCGGGGACAAACAGGGTAGGAATGAGCAGTTCTTC. This chain links TRBV29-1 with TRBJ2-1; the D gene is possibly TRBD1 (6 bases). V was cut by 7 bases and J by 7 bases, with 17 bases left in between. CDR3 length equals 13 residues. From germline, CDR1 is SQVTM and CDR2 ANQGSEA.

This clonotype showed up many times. The V call is TRBV7-2, the J call TRBJ2-7; D gene unclear. Germline loops: CDR1 SGHTA, CDR2 FQGNSA. V lost 2 bases and J 3 bases, leaving 11 bases between the germline ends. The CDR3 sequence is 14 residues long. CDR3: CASSLMLGLYEQYF. For the CDR3, the DNA is TGTGCCAGCAGCTTAATGTTAGGCCTCTACGAGCAGTACTTC. The whole variable domain, filled in from reference TRBV7-2 and TRBJ2-7, reads GAGVSQSPSNKVTEKGKDVELRCDPISGHTALYWYRQSLGQGLEFLIYFQGNSAPDKSGLPSDRFSAERTGGSVSTLTIQRTQQEDSAVYLCASSLMLGLYEQYFGPGTRLTVT.

V usage is TRBV7-9 and J usage is TRBJ2-1; maybe TRBD1 (6 bases). Germline values: CDR1 SEHNR, CDR2 FQNEAQ (reference sequence). The V gene lost 5 bases and the J gene lost 0 bases, with 14 bases spanning the gap. This CDR3 region has 16 residues. This CDR3 reads CASSILRGPSYNEQFF. CDR3 DNA sequence: TGTGCCAGCAGCATCCTCAGGGGACCCTCCTACAATGAGCAGTTCTTC.

The J gene is TRBJ2-3, the V gene TRBV4-1; TRBD1 agrees at 10 bases. The V gene end was trimmed by 5 bases and the J gene end by 4 bases; junction bases not matched to a gene: 9. Per germline, CDR1 MGHRA and CDR2 YSYEKL. This CDR3 is built from 16 residues. CDR3 sequence (DNA): TGCGCCAGCAGCTCACCCGAAGGGACAGGGGCAGATACGCAGTATTTT. Its translation is CASSSPEGTGADTQYF.

CDR3: CSARRDSSGANVLTF. The CDR3 DNA follows: TGCAGTGCTAGAAGAGACAGCTCTGGGGCCAACGTCCTGACTTTC. V is TRBV20-1 and J is TRBJ2-6; weak D call: TRBD1 (5 bases). The CDR3 consists of 15 residues. V was pared by 2 bases and J by 0 bases, with 8 bases between. CDR1 DFQATT and CDR2 SNEGSKA come from the germline V gene (reference sequence).

This clonotype was found a few times. The genes are TRBV20-1 and TRBJ2-7, with 9 bases matching TRBD2. Germline lookup yields CDR1 DFQATT and CDR2 SNEGSKA (reference sequence). The CDR3 extends over 15 amino acids. Unmatched junction bases numbered 13, after V lost 6 bases and J lost 4 bases. CDR3 in DNA: TGCAGTGCCGTAATCCCCCTAGCGGGATGGTACGAGCAGTACTTC. Protein: CSAVIPLAGWYEQYF.

This rearrangement joins TRBV12-3 or TRBV12-4 to TRBJ1-2, with unresolved D. CDR3 length equals 16 residues. The V end was cut by 5 bases, the J end by 2 bases, with 18 bases between. CDR3 in amino acids: CASSPTSGRANYGYTF. CDR3 nucleotide sequence: TGTGCCAGCAGTCCGACTAGCGGGAGGGCGAACTATGGCTACACCTTC.

The chain combines TRBV5-1 with TRBJ2-5, with 9 bases matching TRBD2. With the DNA end fitting TRBJ2-7 better, the J assignment may be wrong. CDR1 and CDR2 from the germline V gene are SGHRS and YFSETQ. The CDR3 consists of 15 residues. This CDR3 reads CASSLGSGSRGEQYF. Here the CDR3 DNA reads TGCGCCAGCAGCTTGGGTAGCGGGAGTCGAGGCGAGCAGTACTTC.

In its sample, this clonotype was seen a few times. This rearrangement joins TRBV27 to TRBJ2-7; the match to TRBD1 covers 9 bases. Germline V lookup: CDR1 MNHEY, CDR2 SMNVEV (reference sequence). V gave up 10 bases and J gave up 3 bases; unmatched junction bases: 19. The CDR3 has 17 residues. The CDR3 here is CATKETVLDRGNYEQYF. The CDR3 DNA reads as TGTGCCACCAAGGAAACCGTTTTGGACAGGGGCAACTACGAGCAGTACTTC.

The rearrangement uses TRBV4-2 and TRBJ2-5; 10 nucleotides agree with TRBD1. CDR3 length equals 14 residues. Germline V lookup: CDR1 LGHNA, CDR2 YNFKEQ. J lost 5 bases, V lost 5 bases, and 5 bases had no gene match. The DNA for the CDR3 is TGTGCCAGCAGCAAAGGACAGGGGGGTGAGACCCAGTACTTC. Translating gives CASSKGQGGETQYF.

The chain combines TRBV7-6 with TRBJ2-7; D is perhaps TRBD1 (6 bases). V was clipped by 2 bases and J by 7 bases, with 18 bases between them. The CDR3 sequence is 15 residues long. Germline loops: CDR1 SGHVS, CDR2 FNYEAQ. The CDR3 DNA follows: TGTGCCAGCAGCTTAACAGCAACAGGGTCAGAAGAGCAGTACTTC. As protein: CASSLTATGSEEQYF.

J is TRBJ1-2 and V is TRBV7-3, with TRBD1 identical over 8 bases. CDR1 is SGHTA and CDR2 is FQGTGA in the germline V gene. The CDR3 has 13 amino acids. Trimming cost V 4 bases and J 10 bases; bases outside gene matches: 8. CDR3 sequence: CASSYQMTGDYTF. In nucleotides, the CDR3 is TGTGCCAGCAGCTACCAGATGACAGGGGACTACACCTTC.

This clonotype has only a few counts. This chain joins TRBV28 and TRBJ2-6; D is unresolved. CDR3 length equals 15 residues. Germline loops: CDR1 MDHEN, CDR2 SYDVKM. V shed 6 bases and J shed 0 bases, with 9 bases lying between them. DNA of the CDR3: TGTGCCAGCAGAGAACTACGCTCTGGGGCCAACGTCCTGACTTTC. Its translation: CASRELRSGANVLTF.

This clonotype showed up just once. The chain links TRBV18 to TRBJ1-5; D is possibly TRBD1 (6 bases). Germline loops: CDR1 KGHSH, CDR2 LQKENI. Trimming removed 6 bases at V and 4 bases at J, with 16 bases between. The CDR3 has 15 amino acids. The CDR3 region has the DNA TGTGCCAGCTCGGAGTACAGGGACCTTAATCAGCCCCAGCATTTT. Its protein product is CASSEYRDLNQPQHF. The full variable domain, in which reference TRBV18 and TRBJ1-5 provide the parts outside the CDR3, is NAGVMQNPRHLVRRRGQEARLRCSPMKGHSHVYWYRQLPEEGLKFMVYLQKENIIDESGMPKERFSAEFPKEGPSILRIQQVVRGDSAAYFCASSEYRDLNQPQHFGDGTRLSIL.